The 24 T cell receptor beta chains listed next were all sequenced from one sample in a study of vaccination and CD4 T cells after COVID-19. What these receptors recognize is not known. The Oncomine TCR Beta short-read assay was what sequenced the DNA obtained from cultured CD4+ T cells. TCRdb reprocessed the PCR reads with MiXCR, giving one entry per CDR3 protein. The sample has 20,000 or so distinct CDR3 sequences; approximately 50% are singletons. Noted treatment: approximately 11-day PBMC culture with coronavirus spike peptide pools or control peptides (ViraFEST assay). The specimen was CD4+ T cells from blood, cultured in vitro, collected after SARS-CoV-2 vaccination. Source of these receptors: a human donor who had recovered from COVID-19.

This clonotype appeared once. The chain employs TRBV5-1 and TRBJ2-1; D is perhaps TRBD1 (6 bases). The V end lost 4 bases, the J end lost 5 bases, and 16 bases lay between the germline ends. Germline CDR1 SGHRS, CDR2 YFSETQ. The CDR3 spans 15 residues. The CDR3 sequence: CASSPRTEKDNEQFF. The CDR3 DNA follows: TGCGCCAGCAGCCCTCGGACAGAAAAAGACAATGAGCAGTTCTTC.

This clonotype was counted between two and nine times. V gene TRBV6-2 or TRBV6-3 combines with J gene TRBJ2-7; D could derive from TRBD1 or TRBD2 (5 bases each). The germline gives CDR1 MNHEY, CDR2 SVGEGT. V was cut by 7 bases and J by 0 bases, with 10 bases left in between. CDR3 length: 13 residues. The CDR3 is CASTGTGSYEQYF. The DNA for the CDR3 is TGTGCCAGCACCGGGACGGGCTCCTACGAGCAGTACTTC.

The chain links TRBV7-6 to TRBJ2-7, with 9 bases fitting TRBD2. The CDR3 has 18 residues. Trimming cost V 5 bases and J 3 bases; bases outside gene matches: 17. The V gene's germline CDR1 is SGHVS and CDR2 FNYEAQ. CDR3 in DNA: TGTGCCAGCAGCCCATGGCGCGGGAGGGCCGCGAGCGTCTACGAGCAGTACTTC. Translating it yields CASSPWRGRAASVYEQYF.

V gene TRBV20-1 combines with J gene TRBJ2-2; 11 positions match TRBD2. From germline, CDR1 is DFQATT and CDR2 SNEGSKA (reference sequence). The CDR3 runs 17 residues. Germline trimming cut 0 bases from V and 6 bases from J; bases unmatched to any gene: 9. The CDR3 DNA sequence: TGCAGTGCTAGAGATTCGTCGCTAGCGGGAGGCGCCGGGGAGCTGTTTTTT. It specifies CSARDSSLAGGAGELFF.

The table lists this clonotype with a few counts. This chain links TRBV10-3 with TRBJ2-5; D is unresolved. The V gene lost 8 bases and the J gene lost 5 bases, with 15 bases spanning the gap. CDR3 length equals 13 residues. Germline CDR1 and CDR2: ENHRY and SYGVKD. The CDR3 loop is CAIARNVAETQYF. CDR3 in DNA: TGTGCCATCGCGCGGAATGTGGCCGAGACCCAGTACTTC.

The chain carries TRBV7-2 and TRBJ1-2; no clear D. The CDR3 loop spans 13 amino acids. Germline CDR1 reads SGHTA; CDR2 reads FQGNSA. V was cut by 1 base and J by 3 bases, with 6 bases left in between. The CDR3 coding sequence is TGTGCCAGCAGCTTAGAGGTGGACTATGGCTACACCTTC. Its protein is CASSLEVDYGYTF.

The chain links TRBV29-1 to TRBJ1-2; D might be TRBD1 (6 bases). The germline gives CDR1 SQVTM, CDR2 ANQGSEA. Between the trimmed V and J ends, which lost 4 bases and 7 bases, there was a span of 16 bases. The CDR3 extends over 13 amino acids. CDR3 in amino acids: CSVGETGLGGYTF. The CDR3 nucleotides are TGCAGCGTTGGAGAAACAGGGTTAGGTGGCTACACCTTC.

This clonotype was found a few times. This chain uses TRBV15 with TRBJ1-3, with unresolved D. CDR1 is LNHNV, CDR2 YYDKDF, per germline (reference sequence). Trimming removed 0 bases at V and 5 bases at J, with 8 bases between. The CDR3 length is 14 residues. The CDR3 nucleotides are TGTGCCACCAGCAGAGAAGTCGGTAGAAACACCATATATTTT. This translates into CATSREVGRNTIYF.

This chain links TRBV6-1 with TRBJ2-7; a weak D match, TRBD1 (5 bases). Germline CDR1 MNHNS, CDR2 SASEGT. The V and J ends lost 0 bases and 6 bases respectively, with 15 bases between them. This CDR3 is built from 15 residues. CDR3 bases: TGTGCCAGCAGTGAAGCGTCAGGGTTCGGCGGCGAGCAGTACTTC. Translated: CASSEASGFGGEQYF.

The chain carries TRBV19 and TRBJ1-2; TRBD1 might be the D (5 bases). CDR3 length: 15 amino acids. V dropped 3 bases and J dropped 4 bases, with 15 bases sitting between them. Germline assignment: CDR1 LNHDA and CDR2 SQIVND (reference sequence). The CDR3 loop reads CASSITPQRGYGYTF. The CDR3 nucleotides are TGTGCCAGTAGTATTACCCCCCAGAGGGGCTATGGCTACACCTTC.

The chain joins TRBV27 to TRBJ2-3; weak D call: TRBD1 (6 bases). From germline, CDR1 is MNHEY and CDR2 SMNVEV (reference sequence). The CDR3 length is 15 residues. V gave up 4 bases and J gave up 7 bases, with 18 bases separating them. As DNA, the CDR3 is TGTGCCAGCAGTTCAGACAGGATGCACATGAATACGCAGTATTTT. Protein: CASSSDRMHMNTQYF.

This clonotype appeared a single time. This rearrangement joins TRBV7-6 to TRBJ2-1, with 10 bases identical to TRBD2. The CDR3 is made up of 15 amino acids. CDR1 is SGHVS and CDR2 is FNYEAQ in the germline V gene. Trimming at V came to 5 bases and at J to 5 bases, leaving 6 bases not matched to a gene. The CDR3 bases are TGTGCCAGCAGCGGCAGCGGGAGGGCGAACAATGAGCAGTTCTTC. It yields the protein CASSGSGRANNEQFF.

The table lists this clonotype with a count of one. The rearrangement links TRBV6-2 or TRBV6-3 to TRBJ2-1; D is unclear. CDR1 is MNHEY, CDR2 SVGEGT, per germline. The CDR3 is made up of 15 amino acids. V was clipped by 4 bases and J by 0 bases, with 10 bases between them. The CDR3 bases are TGTGCCAGCAGTTTACGCCTTAGCTCCTACAATGAGCAGTTCTTC. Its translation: CASSLRLSSYNEQFF.

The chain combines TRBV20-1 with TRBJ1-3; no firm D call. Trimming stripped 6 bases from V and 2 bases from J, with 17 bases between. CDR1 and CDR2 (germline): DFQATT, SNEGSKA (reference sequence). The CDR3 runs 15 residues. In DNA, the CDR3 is TGCAGTGCCATGAAGCGAAACCCGGCTGGAAACACCATATATTTT. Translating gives CSAMKRNPAGNTIYF.

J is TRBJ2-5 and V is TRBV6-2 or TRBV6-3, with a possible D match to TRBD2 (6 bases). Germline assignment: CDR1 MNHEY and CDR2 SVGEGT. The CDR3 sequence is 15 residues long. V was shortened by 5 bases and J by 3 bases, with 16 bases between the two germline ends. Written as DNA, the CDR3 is TGTGCCAGCAGTCAGACCCGGGACTCAAAAGAGACCCAGTACTTC. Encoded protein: CASSQTRDSKETQYF.

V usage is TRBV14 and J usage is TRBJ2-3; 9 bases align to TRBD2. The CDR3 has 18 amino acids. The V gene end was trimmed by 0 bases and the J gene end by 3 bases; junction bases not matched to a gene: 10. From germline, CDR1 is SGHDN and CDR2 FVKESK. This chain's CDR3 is CASSQDHPSGAWTDTQYF. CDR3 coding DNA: TGTGCCAGCAGCCAAGATCATCCTAGCGGGGCATGGACAGATACGCAGTATTTT.

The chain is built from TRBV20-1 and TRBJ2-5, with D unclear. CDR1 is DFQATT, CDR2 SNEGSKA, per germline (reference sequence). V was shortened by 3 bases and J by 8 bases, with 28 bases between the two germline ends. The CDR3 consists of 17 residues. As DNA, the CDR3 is TGCAGTGCTAGGGCTCTCTTTCGTGGGCAGCCGATGGTTACCCAGTACTTC. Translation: CSARALFRGQPMVTQYF.

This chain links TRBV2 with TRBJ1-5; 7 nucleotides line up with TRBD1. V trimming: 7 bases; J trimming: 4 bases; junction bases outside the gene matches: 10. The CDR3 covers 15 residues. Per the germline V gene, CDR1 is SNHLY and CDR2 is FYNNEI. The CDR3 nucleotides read TGTGCCAGCACCCCCAGGGGGGGTAGGAATCAGCCCCAGCATTTT. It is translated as CASTPRGGRNQPQHF. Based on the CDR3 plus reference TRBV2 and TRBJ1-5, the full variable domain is EPEVTQTPSHQVTQMGQEVILRCVPISNHLYFYWYRQILGQKVEFLVSFYNNEISEKSEIFDDQFSVERPDGSNFTLKIRSTKLEDSAMYFCASTPRGGRNQPQHFGDGTRLSIL.

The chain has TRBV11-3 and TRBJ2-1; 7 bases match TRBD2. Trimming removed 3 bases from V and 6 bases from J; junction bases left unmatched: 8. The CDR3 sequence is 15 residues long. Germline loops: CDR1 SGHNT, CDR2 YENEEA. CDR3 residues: CASSFLSGLVNEQFF. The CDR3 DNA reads TGTGCCAGCAGCTTCCTATCCGGACTAGTCAATGAGCAGTTCTTC.

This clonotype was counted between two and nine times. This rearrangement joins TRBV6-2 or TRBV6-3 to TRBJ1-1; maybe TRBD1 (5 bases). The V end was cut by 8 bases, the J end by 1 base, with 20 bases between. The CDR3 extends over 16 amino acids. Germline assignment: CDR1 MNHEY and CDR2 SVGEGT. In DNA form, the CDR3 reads TGTGCCAGCCCCGTGGGGGGACCGAGTTCGAACACTGAAGCTTTCTTT. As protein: CASPVGGPSSNTEAFF.

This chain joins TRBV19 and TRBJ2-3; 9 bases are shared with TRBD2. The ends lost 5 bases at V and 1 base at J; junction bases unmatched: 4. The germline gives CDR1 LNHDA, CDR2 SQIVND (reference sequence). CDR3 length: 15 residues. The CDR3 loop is CASSVRLAGTDTQYF. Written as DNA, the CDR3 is TGTGCCAGTAGTGTCCGACTAGCGGGCACAGATACGCAGTATTTT.

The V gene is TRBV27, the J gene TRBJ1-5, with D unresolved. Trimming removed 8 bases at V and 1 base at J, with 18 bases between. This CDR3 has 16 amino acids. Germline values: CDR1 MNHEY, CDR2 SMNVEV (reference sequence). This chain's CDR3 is CASGTVGELSNQPQHF. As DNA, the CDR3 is TGTGCCAGCGGAACGGTCGGCGAGTTGAGCAATCAGCCCCAGCATTTT.

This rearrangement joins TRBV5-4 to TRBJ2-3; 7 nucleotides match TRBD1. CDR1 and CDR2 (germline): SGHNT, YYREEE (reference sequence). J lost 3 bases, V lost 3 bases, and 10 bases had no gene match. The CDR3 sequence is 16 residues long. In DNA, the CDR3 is TGTGCCAGCAGCTCATCCAGTAGGGGGCCAACAGATACGCAGTATTTT. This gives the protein CASSSSSRGPTDTQYF.

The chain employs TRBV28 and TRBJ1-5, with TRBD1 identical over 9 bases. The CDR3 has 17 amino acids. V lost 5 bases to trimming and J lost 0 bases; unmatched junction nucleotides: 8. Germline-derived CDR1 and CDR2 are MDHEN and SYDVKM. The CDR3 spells CASSEGQGFYSNQPQHF. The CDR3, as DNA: TGTGCCAGCAGTGAGGGACAGGGTTTCTATAGCAATCAGCCCCAGCATTTT.